The rows below give T cell receptor beta chains drawn from one sample of a study of blood T cells in healthy people across ages. TCRdb recomputed calls from the 5' RACE reads with MiXCR, one row per CDR3 protein. The sample contains approximately 1,000,000 distinct CDR3 sequences, 30% to 40% of which appear only once. Input material: blood. Receptors were obtained from a young man in good health. CDR3s leave out the opening cysteine and the closing phenylalanine or tryptophan. Each record gives: clone size, J gene, V gene, CDR3 protein. Clone size is given for some rows only: seen once, a few or many times, or a class if the clone is expanded.

NA	TRBJ2-3	TRBV2	ATHRTMGDTQY
few	TRBJ1-1	TRBV7-2	ASSPIVRGRTRGEAF
NA	TRBJ1-1	TRBV27	ASFVAGGGSAEAF
few	TRBJ1-6	TRBV27	ASSLSTGSSYNSPLH
many	TRBJ1-2	TRBV6-6	ASSHDRGYT
NA	TRBJ1-5	TRBV4-2	ASSQERGQQPQH
once	TRBJ1-2	TRBV12-3/TRBV12-4	AGSLGGQVDGYT
few	TRBJ2-1	TRBV5-1	ASSSFWGGANEQF
NA	TRBJ2-3	TRBV28	ASSLSAPPTRQGVGDTQY
NA	TRBJ2-1	TRBV12-5	ASGLGPWVEQF
once	TRBJ2-5	TRBV6-2/TRBV6-3	ASSWLAGGHNEQY
NA	TRBJ1-3	TRBV7-2	ASSLDPSGNTIY
NA	TRBJ1-2	TRBV27	ASKRGPTYGYT
few	TRBJ2-5	TRBV11-2	ASSHQVAETQY
few	TRBJ1-3	TRBV12-3/TRBV12-4	ASSLGDVGSGNTIY
NA	TRBJ2-1	TRBV29-1	SAGTSPSLDEQF
once	TRBJ1-1	TRBV27	ASSFAGYTEAF
once	TRBJ2-1	TRBV20-1	SARPIGRREVGTYNEQF
few	TRBJ1-2	TRBV6-5	ASVSAGREGDGYT
NA	NA	TRBV20-1	SARLSGAAETQY
NA	TRBJ1-2	TRBV27	ASGRTGGTYGYT
NA	TRBJ1-2	TRBV5-1	ASSSSPGDGYT
few	TRBJ2-1	TRBV28	ASSPIQLAVYNEQF
NA	TRBJ1-4	TRBV5-6	ASSSTGAEGEKLF
few	TRBJ1-4	TRBV20-1	SAIGANNEKLF
once	TRBJ1-2	TRBV10-3	AFSGTTAGGYT
NA	TRBJ2-3	TRBV6-2/TRBV6-3	ASSYEEGRGRTDTQY
few	TRBJ1-2	TRBV12-3/TRBV12-4	ASSLNCGYT
NA	TRBJ1-4	TRBV30	AWSPSRLGEKLF
many	TRBJ2-3	TRBV12-3/TRBV12-4	ASSKRRDRGTDTQY
NA	TRBJ2-1	TRBV5-4	AGSLDRAYNEQF